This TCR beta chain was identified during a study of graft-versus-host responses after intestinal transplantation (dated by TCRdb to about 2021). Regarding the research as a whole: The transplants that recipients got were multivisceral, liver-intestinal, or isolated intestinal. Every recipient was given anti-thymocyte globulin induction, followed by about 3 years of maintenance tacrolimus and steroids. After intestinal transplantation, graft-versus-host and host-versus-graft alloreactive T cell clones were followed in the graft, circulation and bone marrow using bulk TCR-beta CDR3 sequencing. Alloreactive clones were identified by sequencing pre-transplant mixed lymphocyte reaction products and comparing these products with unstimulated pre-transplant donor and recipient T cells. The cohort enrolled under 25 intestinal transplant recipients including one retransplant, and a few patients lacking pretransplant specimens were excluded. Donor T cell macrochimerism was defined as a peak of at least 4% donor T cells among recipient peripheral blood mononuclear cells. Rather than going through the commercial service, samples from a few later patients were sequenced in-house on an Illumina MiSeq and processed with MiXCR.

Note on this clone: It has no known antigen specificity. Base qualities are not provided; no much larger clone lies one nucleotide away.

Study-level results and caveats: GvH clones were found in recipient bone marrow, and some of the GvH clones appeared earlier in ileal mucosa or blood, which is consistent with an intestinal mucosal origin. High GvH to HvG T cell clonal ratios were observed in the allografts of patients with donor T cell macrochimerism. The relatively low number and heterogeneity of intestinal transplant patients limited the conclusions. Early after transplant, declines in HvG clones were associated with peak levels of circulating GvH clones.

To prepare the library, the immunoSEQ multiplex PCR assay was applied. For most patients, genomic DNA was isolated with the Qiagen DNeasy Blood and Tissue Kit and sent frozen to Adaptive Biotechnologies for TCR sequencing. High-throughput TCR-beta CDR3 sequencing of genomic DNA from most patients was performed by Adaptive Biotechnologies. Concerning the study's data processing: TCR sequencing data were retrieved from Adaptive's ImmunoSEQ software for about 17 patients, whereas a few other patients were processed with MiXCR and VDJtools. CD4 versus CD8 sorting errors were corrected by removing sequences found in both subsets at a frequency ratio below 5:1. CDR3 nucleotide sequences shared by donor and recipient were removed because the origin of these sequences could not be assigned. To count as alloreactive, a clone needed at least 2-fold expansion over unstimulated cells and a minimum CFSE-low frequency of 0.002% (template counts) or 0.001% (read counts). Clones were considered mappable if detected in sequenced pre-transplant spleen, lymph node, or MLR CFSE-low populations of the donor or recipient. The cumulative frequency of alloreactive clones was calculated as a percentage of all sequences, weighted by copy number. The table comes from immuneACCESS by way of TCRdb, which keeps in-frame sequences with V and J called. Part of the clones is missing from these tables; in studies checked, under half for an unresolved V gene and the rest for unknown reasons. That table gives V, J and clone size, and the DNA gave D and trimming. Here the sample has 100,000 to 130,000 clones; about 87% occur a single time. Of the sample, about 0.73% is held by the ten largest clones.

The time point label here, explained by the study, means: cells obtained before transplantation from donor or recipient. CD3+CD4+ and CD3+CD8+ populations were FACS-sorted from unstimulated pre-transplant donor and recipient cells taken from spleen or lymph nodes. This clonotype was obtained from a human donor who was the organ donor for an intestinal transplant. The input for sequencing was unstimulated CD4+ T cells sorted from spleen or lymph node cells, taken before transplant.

The encoded CDR3 is CSVGAAGRGDTQYF. The sequenced DNA is TGCAGCGTTGGCGCAGCGGGGCGGGGAGATACGCAGTATTTT. In this chain, TRBV29-1 is recombined with TRBJ2-3; 7 nucleotides in the junction match TRBD2. V is trimmed back by 4 bases and J by 5 bases, and the junction contains 9 bases that no gene match accounts for. From its cysteine to its phenylalanine, the CDR3 spans 14 amino acids. Only the CDR3 region is kept as DNA, spanning 42 bases read in frame from base 1. From a lookup of the germline V gene, CDR1 and CDR2 are SQVTM and ANQGSEA.